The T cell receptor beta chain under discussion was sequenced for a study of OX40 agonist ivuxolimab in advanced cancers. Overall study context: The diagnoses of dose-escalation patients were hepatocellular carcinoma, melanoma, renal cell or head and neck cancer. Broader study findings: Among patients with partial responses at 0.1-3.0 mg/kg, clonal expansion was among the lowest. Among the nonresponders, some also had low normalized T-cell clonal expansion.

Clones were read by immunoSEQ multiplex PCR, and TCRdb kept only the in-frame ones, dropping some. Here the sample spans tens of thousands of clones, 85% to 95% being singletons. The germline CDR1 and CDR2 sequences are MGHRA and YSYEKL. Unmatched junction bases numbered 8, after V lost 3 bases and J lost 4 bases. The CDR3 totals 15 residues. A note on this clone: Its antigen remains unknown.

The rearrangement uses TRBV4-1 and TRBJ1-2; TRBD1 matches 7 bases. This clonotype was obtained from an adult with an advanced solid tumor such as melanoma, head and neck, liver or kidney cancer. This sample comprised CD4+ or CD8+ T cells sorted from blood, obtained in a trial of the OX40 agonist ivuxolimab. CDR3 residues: CASSQDIGTAYGYTF. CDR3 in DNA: TGCGCCAGCAGCCAGGATATCGGGACAGCCTATGGCTACACCTTC.